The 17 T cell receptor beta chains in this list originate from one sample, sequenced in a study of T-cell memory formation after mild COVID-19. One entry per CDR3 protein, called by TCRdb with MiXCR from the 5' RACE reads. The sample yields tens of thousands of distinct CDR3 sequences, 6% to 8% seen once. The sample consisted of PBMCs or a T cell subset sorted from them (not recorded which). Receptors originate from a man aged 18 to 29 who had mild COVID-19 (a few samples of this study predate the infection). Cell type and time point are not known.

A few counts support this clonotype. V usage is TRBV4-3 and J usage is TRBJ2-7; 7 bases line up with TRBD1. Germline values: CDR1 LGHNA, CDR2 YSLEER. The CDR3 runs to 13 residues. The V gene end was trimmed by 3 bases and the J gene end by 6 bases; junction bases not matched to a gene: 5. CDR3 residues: CASSQETGSEQYF. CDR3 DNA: TGCGCCAGCAGCCAGGAGACAGGGTCCGAGCAGTACTTC.

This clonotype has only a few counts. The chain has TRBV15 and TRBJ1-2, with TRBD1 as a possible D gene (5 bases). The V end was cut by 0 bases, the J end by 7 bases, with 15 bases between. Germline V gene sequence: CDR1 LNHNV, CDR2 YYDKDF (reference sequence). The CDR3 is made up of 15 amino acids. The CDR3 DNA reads TGTGCCACCAGCAGAGATTTAACAGGATGGAGTGGCTACACCTTC. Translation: CATSRDLTGWSGYTF.

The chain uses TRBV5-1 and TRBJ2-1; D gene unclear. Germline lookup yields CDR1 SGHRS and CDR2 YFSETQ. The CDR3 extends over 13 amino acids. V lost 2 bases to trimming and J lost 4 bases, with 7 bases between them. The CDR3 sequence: CASSFAIYNEQFF. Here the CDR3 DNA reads TGCGCCAGCAGCTTCGCCATTTACAATGAGCAGTTCTTC.

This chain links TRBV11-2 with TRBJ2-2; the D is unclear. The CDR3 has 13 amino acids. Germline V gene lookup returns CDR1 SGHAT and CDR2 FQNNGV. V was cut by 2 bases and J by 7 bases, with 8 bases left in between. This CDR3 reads CASSLNQDGELFF. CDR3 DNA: TGTGCCAGCAGCTTAAATCAGGACGGGGAGCTGTTTTTT.

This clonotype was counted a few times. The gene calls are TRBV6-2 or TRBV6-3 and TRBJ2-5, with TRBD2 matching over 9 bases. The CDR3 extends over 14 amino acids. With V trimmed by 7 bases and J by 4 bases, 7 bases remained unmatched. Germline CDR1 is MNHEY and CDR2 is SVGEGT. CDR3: CASTPGGGAETQYF. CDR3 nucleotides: TGTGCCAGCACGCCTGGCGGGGGGGCAGAGACCCAGTACTTC.

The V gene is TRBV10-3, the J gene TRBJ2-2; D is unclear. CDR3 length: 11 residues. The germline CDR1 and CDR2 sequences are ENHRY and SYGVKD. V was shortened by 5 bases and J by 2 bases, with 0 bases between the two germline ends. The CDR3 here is CAISNTGELFF. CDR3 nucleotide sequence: TGTGCCATCAGTAACACCGGGGAGCTGTTTTTT.

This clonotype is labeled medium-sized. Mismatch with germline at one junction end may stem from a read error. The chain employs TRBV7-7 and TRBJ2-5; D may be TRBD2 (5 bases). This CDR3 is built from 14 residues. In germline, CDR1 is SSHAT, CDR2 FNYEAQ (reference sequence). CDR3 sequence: CASSLGLLGETQYF. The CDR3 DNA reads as TGTGCTAGCAGCTTAGGACTTCTCGGAGAGACCCAGTACTTC.

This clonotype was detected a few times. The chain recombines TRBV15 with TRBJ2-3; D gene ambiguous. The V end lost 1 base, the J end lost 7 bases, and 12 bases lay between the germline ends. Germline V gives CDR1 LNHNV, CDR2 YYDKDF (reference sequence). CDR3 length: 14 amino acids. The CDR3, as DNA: TGTGCCACCAGCAGAGTTGACTCGGTAAATACGCAGTATTTT. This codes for CATSRVDSVNTQYF.

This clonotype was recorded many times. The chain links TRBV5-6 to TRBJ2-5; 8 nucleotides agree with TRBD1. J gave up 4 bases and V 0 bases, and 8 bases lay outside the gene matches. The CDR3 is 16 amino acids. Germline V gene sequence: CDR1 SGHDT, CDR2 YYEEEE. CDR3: CASSLGLNRGAETQYF. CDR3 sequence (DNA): TGTGCCAGCAGCTTGGGGCTGAACAGGGGGGCAGAGACCCAGTACTTC.

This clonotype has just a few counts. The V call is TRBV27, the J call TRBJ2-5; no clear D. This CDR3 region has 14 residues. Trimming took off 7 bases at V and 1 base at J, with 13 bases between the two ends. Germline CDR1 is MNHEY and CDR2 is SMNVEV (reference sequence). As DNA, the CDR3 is TGTGCCAGCAAAACGATGGCAGTCCAAGAGACCCAGTACTTC. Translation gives CASKTMAVQETQYF.

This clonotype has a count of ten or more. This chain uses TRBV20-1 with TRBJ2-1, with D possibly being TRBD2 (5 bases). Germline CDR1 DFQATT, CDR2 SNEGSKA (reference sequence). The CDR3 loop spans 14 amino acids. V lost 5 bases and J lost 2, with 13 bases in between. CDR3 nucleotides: TGCAGTGCTCTCCGGGGTGGAGCCTACAATGAGCAGTTCTTC. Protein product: CSALRGGAYNEQFF.

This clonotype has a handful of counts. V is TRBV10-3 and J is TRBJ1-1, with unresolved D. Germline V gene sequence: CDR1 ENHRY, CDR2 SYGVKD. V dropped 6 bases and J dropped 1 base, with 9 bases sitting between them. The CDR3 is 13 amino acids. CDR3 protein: CAISQSENTEAFF. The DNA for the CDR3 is TGTGCCATCAGCCAGTCCGAGAACACTGAAGCTTTCTTT.

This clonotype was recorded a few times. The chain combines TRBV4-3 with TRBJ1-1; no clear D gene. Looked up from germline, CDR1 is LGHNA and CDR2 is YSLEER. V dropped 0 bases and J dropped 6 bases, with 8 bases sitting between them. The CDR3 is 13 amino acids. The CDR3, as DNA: TGCGCCAGCAGCCAAGATTTCGTCGCTGAAGCTTTCTTT. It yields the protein CASSQDFVAEAFF.

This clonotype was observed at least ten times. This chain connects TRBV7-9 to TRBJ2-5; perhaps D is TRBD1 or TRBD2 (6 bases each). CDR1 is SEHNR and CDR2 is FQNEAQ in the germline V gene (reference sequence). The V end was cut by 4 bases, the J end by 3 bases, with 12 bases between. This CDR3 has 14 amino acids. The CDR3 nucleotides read TGTGCCAGCAGCTCTTTAAGGGGGGAAGAGACCCAGTACTTC. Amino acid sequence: CASSSLRGEETQYF.

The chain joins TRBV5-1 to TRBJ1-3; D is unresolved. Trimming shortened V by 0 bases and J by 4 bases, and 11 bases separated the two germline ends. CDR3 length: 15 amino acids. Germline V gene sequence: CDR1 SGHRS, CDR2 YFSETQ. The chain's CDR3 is CASSLDWGFGNTIYF. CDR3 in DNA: TGCGCCAGCAGCTTGGATTGGGGTTTCGGAAACACCATATATTTT.

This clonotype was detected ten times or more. CDR3 region: CASSATSGERTTQYF. DNA of the CDR3: TGTGCCAGCAGCGCGACTAGCGGGGAACGAACAACGCAGTATTTT. The chain joins TRBV5-5 to TRBJ2-3, with 11 bases matching TRBD2. The germline V gene has CDR1 SGHKS and CDR2 YYEKEE (reference sequence). After removal of 4 bases from V and 9 bases from J, the junction contained 10 bases not matched to a gene. The CDR3 length is 15 residues.

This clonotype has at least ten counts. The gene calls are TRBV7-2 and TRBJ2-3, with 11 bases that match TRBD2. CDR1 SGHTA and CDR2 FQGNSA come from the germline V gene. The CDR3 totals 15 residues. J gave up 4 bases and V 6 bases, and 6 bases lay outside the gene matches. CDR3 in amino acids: CASRNSGGAPDTQYF. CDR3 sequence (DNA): TGTGCCAGCAGAAATAGCGGGGGGGCCCCAGATACGCAGTATTTT.